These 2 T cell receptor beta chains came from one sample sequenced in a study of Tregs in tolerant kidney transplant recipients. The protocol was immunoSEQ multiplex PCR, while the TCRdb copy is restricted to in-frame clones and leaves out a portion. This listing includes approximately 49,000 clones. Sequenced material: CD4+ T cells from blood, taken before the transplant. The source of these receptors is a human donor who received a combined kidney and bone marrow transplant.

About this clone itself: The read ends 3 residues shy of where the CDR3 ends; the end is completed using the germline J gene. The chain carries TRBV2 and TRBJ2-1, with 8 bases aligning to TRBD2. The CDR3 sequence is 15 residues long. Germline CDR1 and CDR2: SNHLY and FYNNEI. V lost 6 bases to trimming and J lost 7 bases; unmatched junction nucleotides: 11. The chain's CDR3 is CASSSPGLGVNEQFF. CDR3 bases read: TGTGCCAGCAGCTCCCCGGGACTAGGGGTTAATGAG.

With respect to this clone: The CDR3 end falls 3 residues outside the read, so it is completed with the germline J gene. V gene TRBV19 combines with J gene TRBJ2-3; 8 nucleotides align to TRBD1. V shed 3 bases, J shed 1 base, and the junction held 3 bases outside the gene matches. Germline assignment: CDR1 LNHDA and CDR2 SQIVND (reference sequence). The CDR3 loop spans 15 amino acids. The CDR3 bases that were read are TGTGCCAGTAGTATGTGGGGACAGGGCACAGATACG. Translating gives CASSMWGQGTDT. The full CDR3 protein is CASSMWGQGTDTQYF.